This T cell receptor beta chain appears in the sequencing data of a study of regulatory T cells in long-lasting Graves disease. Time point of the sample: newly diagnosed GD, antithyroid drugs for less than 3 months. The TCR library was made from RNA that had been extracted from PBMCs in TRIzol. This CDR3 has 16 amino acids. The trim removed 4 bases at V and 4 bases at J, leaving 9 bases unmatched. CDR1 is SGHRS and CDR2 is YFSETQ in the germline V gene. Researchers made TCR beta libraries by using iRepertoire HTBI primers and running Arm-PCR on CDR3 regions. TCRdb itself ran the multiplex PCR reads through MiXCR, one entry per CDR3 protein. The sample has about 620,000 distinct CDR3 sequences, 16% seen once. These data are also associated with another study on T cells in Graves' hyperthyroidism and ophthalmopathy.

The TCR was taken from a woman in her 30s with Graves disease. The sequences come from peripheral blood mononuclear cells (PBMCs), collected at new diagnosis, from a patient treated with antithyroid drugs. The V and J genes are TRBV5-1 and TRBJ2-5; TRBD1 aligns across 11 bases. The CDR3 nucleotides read TGCGCCAGCAGCCGTACTACCGGGACAGGGGGAGAGACCCAGTACTTC. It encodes CASSRTTGTGGETQYF.